Included here is one T cell receptor (beta chain) sequence, with context. The time point here: newly diagnosed GD, antithyroid drugs for less than 3 months. The authors made the TCR library using RNA they extracted from PBMCs. This entry is derived from a study of regulatory T cells in long-lasting Graves disease. CDR3 regions were amplified by Arm-PCR using iRepertoire HTBI primers to build TCR beta libraries. One entry per CDR3 protein, called by TCRdb with MiXCR from the multiplex PCR reads. The sample shows hundreds of thousands of distinct CDR3 sequences, 15% to 20% of them seen only once. Per the germline V gene, CDR1 is SEHNR and CDR2 is FQNEAQ (reference sequence). The CDR3 has 16 residues. The ends lost 4 bases at V and 1 base at J; junction bases unmatched: 4. This same sample was also taken into another study, of T cells in Graves' hyperthyroidism and ophthalmopathy. That study reports: When the TCR CDR3 underwent first-round RT-PCR, the HTBI primer set was used.

This clonotype was obtained from a woman aged 35 to 59 with Graves disease. The material was peripheral blood mononuclear cells (PBMCs), obtained at new diagnosis, from a patient treated with antithyroid drugs. J is TRBJ2-3 and V is TRBV7-9, with TRBD2 matching over 11 bases. CDR3 bases: TGTGCCAGCAGCTCAAGACTAGCGGGGCGCACAGATACGCAGTATTTT. Translating gives CASSSRLAGRTDTQYF.